The 2 T cell receptor beta chains in this list originate from one sample, sequenced in a study of shared clonotypes between healthy human individuals. The method was immunoSEQ multiplex PCR; TCRdb's version includes in-frame clones alone and lacks a portion of them. The sample has millions of clones; 95% are singletons. Sequences were obtained from naive CD4+ T cells sorted from blood. Subset defined: CD45RA+ positively selected. Receptor source: a man aged 18 to 35 in good health.

The CDR3 is CASSFRTGHNYGYTF. For the CDR3, the DNA is TGTGCCAGCAGTTTTCGGACAGGGCATAACTATGGCTACACCTTC. This rearrangement joins TRBV27 to TRBJ1-2; 8 nucleotides match TRBD1. This CDR3 has 15 amino acids. The V gene's germline CDR1 is MNHEY and CDR2 SMNVEV (reference sequence). The V gene end was trimmed by 3 bases and the J gene end by 1 base; junction bases not matched to a gene: 4.

The chain combines TRBV15 with TRBJ2-1; TRBD2 matches 12 bases. Germline V lookup: CDR1 LNHNV, CDR2 YYDKDF (reference sequence). Trimming removed 1 base from V and 4 bases from J; junction bases left unmatched: 5. The CDR3 is 17 amino acids. The CDR3 DNA sequence: TGTGCCACCAGCAGAGCACTGACTAGCGGGAGTTACAATGAGCAGTTCTTC. This encodes CATSRALTSGSYNEQFF.